The source of this T cell receptor (beta chain) is a study of blood T cell repertoires in COVID-19. Clones were read by immunoSEQ multiplex PCR, and TCRdb kept only the in-frame ones, dropping some. The sample shows about 55,000 clones, roughly 80% of them seen only once. This clonotype was obtained from a human donor in a cohort sampled during active or convalescent COVID-19. The sequenced sample was peripheral blood.

The CDR3 spells CAISDPEGQGGTYGYTF. CDR3 DNA: TGTGCCATCAGTGACCCAGAGGGACAGGGGGGGACTTATGGCTACACCTTC. The chain carries TRBV10-3 and TRBJ1-2; 11 positions agree with TRBD1. Unmatched junction bases numbered 11, after V lost 3 bases and J lost 5 bases. The CDR3 sequence is 17 residues long. Germline V gives CDR1 ENHRY, CDR2 SYGVKD.